This T cell receptor beta chain appears in the sequencing data of a study of cytomegalovirus exposure and HLA in healthy donors. The PCR made use of 60 Vbeta and 13 Jbeta primers. Libraries were prepared by immunoSEQ multiplex PCR; TCRdb keeps only in-frame clonotypes and omits some of them. The sample consists of 150,000 to 200,000 clones, over 80% of them appearing once. Looked up from germline, CDR1 is MRHNA and CDR2 is SNTAGT. The CDR3 totals 15 residues. The J segment lost 5 bases and the V segment lost 5 bases, leaving 10 bases of the junction unmatched. The rearrangement joins TRBV6-4 to TRBJ2-3; 7 bases align to TRBD2. The receptor comes from a girl aged 10 to 17 in good health and CMV-seropositive. The source material was PBMCs. CDR3 sequence reads: CASSRTSEGKDTQYF. In DNA form, the CDR3 reads TGTGCCAGCAGTCGGACTAGTGAGGGGAAAGATACGCAGTATTTT.